This T cell receptor beta chain was recovered during a study of PD-1 blockade in classical Hodgkin lymphoma. Study-wide results and limits: Anyone who began nivolumab under 1 year after ASCT was excluded. For complete responders, baseline diversity was comparable to that of newly diagnosed patients. CD4+ but not CD8+ TCR diversity rose significantly by C4D1.

Germline-derived CDR1 and CDR2 are SGHRS and YFSETQ. V lost 4 bases, J lost 1 base, and 13 bases lay in between. The CDR3 sequence is 15 residues long. As for time point: cycle 4 day 1 (C4D1), after 5 to 7 weeks of nivolumab. All the patients suffered relapse after autologous stem cell transplantation, and brentuximab vedotin exposure differed. Repertoires were generated with immunoSEQ multiplex PCR, while TCRdb's copy carries only in-frame clones and drops some. The top ten clones hold approximately 15% of a sample with some 90,000 clones, under 85% of them seen once. Of note for this clone: The antigen is undetermined.

Sequencing was performed on peripheral blood mononuclear cells (PBMCs), taken before the fourth cycle of nivolumab. The receptor was derived from a human donor with classical Hodgkin lymphoma. V and J are TRBV5-1 and TRBJ2-3; unclear D gene. DNA for the CDR3: TGCGCCAGCAGCGCCTCGGGCCCCCGCACAGATACGCAGTATTTT. Its protein is CASSASGPRTDTQYF.